Listed here is a single T cell receptor (beta chain). Its antigen is still unknown. The germline V gene encodes CDR1 SGHRS and CDR2 YFSETQ. This CDR3 has 16 residues. V gave up 4 bases and J gave up 5 bases, with 21 bases separating them. This specimen belongs to a study of radiotherapy plus CTLA-4 blockade in lung cancer. The overall study: Objective responses emerged in over 15% of patients, and around 30% attained disease control.

Focal radiation with ipilimumab CTLA-4 blockade was given to patients with chemo-refractory metastatic non-small-cell lung cancer. Overall study results and limits: Expansion in blood of tumor-derived TCR clones was seen after radiotherapy plus ipilimumab. Reportedly, early blood T cell clone dynamics best predicted response, with interferon-beta.

This table comes from immunoSEQ multiplex PCR, and its TCRdb copy is limited to in-frame clones, with some not included. The sample shows around 40,000 clones, about 70% of them seen only once. The origin of this receptor is a human donor with non-small cell lung cancer who had stable disease on radiotherapy plus ipilimumab. This specimen consisted of peripheral blood, obtained from a patient treated with radiotherapy plus ipilimumab. The chain joins TRBV5-1 to TRBJ2-5, with D possibly TRBD1 on 6 matching bases. The CDR3 loop reads CASSPRPTGEGETQYF. In DNA form, the CDR3 reads TGCGCCAGCAGCCCCCGCCCGACAGGCGAGGGGGAGACCCAGTACTTC.